A selection of T cell receptor beta chains follows, all from one sample in a study of T cells after yellow fever vaccination. TCRdb redid the calling of the 5' RACE reads with MiXCR, one entry per CDR3 protein. Here the sample spans a few hundred thousand distinct CDR3 sequences, approximately 8% being singletons. Specimen: PBMCs, collected about 41 days after the first yellow fever vaccination. The receptors originated from a man younger than 35 who received the YFV17D yellow fever vaccine. CDR3s include the opening cysteine and the closing phenylalanine or tryptophan. Fields, in order: CDR3 protein, CDR3 DNA, D gene, clone size, V gene, J gene. D genes are given only for firm matches. Rows may omit the clone size; those that give it use once, few, many or a size class.

CDR3: CASSQVTSGGPVETQYF; DNA: TGTGCCAGCAGCCAGGTGACTAGCGGGGGGCCCGTGGAGACCCAGTACTTC; D: TRBD2; size: few; V: TRBV4-2; J: TRBJ2-5
CDR3: CASRVTGGRRETQYF; DNA: TGTGCCAGCAGGGTTACAGGGGGCCGACGAGAGACCCAGTACTTC; D: TRBD1; size: few; V: TRBV6-1; J: TRBJ2-5
CDR3: CASSYFDRGLSGYTF; DNA: TGTGCCAGCAGTTACTTCGACAGGGGGCTTAGTGGCTACACCTTC; D: TRBD1; size: -; V: TRBV6-5; J: TRBJ1-2
CDR3: CASSVDPRSTYNSPLHF; DNA: TGTGCCAGCAGCGTAGATCCTCGCAGCACCTATAATTCACCCCTCCACTTT; D: -; size: few; V: TRBV9; J: TRBJ1-6
CDR3: CASSRSGGYTEAFF; DNA: TGTGCCAGCAGCCGCTCAGGGGGCTACACTGAAGCTTTCTTT; D: TRBD1; size: -; V: TRBV5-4; J: TRBJ1-1
CDR3: CASSTRTGTLGEQFF; DNA: TGCGCCAGCAGCACCAGGACAGGGACATTGGGTGAGCAGTTCTTC; D: TRBD1; size: -; V: TRBV5-1; J: TRBJ2-1
CDR3: CASSYEVRSDGYTF; DNA: TGTGCCAGCAGTTATGAGGTTAGGAGCGATGGCTACACCTTC; D: -; size: -; V: TRBV6-5; J: TRBJ1-2
CDR3: CSARDMGLWGNQPQHF; DNA: TGCAGTGCTAGAGATATGGGGCTCTGGGGCAATCAGCCCCAGCATTTT; D: -; size: -; V: TRBV20-1; J: TRBJ1-5
CDR3: CASSLQGDSTDTQYF; DNA: TGTGCCAGCAGTTTACAGGGCGATAGCACAGATACGCAGTATTTT; D: -; size: many; V: TRBV12-3/TRBV12-4; J: TRBJ2-3
CDR3: CSADRVIDLRETQYF; DNA: TGCAGCGCTGACAGGGTGATCGACTTGCGAGAGACCCAGTACTTC; D: TRBD1; size: few; V: TRBV29-1; J: TRBJ2-5
CDR3: CASSWVLLSGNTIYF; DNA: TGTGCCAGCAGTTGGGTCCTTTTGTCTGGAAACACCATATATTTT; D: -; size: few; V: TRBV12-3/TRBV12-4; J: TRBJ1-3
CDR3: CASSAPDVTYEQYF; DNA: TGTGCCAGCAGCGCACCGGACGTAACCTACGAGCAGTACTTC; D: -; size: few; V: TRBV5-6; J: TRBJ2-7
CDR3: CASSLYPGYGYTF; DNA: TGTGCCAGCAGTTTATATCCCGGGTATGGCTACACCTTC; D: -; size: few; V: TRBV12-3/TRBV12-4; J: TRBJ1-2
CDR3: CASSFELAAQETQYF; DNA: TGTGCCAGCAGCTTTGAACTAGCGGCCCAAGAGACCCAGTACTTC; D: TRBD2; size: few; V: TRBV11-2; J: TRBJ2-5
CDR3: CASSLGGAGLETQYF; DNA: TGTGCCAGCAGCTTGGGAGGGGCGGGCTTAGAGACCCAGTACTTC; D: -; size: -; V: TRBV5-4; J: TRBJ2-5